Each of the 28 T cell receptor beta chains below was sequenced from the same sample in a study of beta chain features in type 1 diabetes. Every bit of the isolated RNA underwent reverse transcription, so sequencing read expressed TCRB transcripts. Method: immunoSEQ multiplex PCR; TCRdb's copy keeps in-frame clones and lacks some. The data show under 150,000 clones, around 51% seen once. The specimen was Tregs from blood. The receptors were gathered from a man younger than 35 in good health.

The chain has TRBV4-2 and TRBJ2-5; no firm D call. The CDR3 consists of 15 residues. Germline V gives CDR1 LGHNA, CDR2 YNFKEQ. Trimming pared 1 base from V and 2 bases from J, leaving 11 bases between. For the CDR3, the DNA is TGTGCCAGCAGCCAAGTAAAAGGCGGTCAAGAGACCCAGTACTTC. Protein: CASSQVKGGQETQYF.

The CDR3 nucleotides are TGTGCCAGCAGCTTAGTGCGGGCTAACGAGCAGTACTTC. Translating gives CASSLVRANEQYF. This sequence joins TRBV7-2 and TRBJ2-7, with TRBD2 as a possible D gene (5 bases). V lost 1 base to trimming and J lost 5 bases, with 9 bases between them. The germline V gene encodes CDR1 SGHTA and CDR2 FQGNSA. The CDR3 loop spans 13 amino acids.

This clone showed up just a few times. V usage is TRBV29-1 and J usage is TRBJ1-2; D gene unclear. The CDR3 consists of 11 residues. The germline V gene encodes CDR1 SQVTM and CDR2 ANQGSEA. Trimming left V 4 bases short and J 6 bases short, with 9 bases between. The CDR3 region is CSVAGMDGYTF. The CDR3 nucleotides are TGCAGCGTTGCGGGTATGGATGGCTACACCTTC.

This clone was seen at least ten times. The CDR3 here is CASSVASENRGRRDTQYF. As DNA, the CDR3 is TGTGCCAGCAGCGTAGCTAGTGAGAACAGGGGGCGCCGGGATACGCAGTATTTT. The chain uses TRBV9 and TRBJ2-3; 9 bases align to TRBD1. J gave up 6 bases and V 0 bases, and 14 bases lay outside the gene matches. Germline V CDR1 and CDR2: SGDLS, YYNGEE. The CDR3 extends over 18 amino acids.

This clone was recorded once. For the CDR3, the DNA is TGTGCCAGCAGCTCGAGACTTATGTCCCAAGAGACCCAGTACTTC. Translating gives CASSSRLMSQETQYF. The chain links TRBV7-2 to TRBJ2-5; no definite D call. Germline-derived CDR1 and CDR2 are SGHTA and FQGNSA. With 4 bases removed from V and 1 base from J, the gap between germline ends came to 13 bases. This CDR3 is 15 amino acids long.

The rearrangement links TRBV6-6 to TRBJ2-1, with 11 bases identical to TRBD2. CDR1 and CDR2 (germline): MNHNY, SVGAGI (reference sequence). With V trimmed by 2 bases and J by 4 bases, 4 bases remained unmatched. This CDR3 comprises 16 residues. The CDR3 DNA reads as TGTGCCAGCAGTTACGGTCTAGCGGGAGGATACAATGAGCAGTTCTTC. Translating it yields CASSYGLAGGYNEQFF.

A few counts support this clone. The V gene is TRBV7-2, the J gene TRBJ2-5, with no clear D. CDR1 is SGHTA, CDR2 FQGNSA, per germline. The CDR3 sequence is 15 residues long. The V and J ends lost 4 bases and 1 base respectively, with 13 bases between them. The CDR3 bases are TGTGCCAGCAGCTCCCCTGGTAGTCCCCAAGAGACCCAGTACTTC. Its translation is CASSSPGSPQETQYF.

V gene TRBV5-1 combines with J gene TRBJ2-5; 8 nucleotides align to TRBD1. The J call may be in error: the DNA end matches TRBJ2-7 better. Germline V gives CDR1 SGHRS, CDR2 YFSETQ. The CDR3 spans 15 residues. CDR3 sequence (DNA): TGCGCCAGCAGCTGGGGCGACAGGGACAGGTACGAGCAGTACTTC. Protein sequence: CASSWGDRDRYEQYF.

In its sample, this clone was seen once. One end of the junction fails to match germline, which may point to a read error. This sequence joins TRBV19 and TRBJ2-7, with unresolved D. The CDR3 runs 16 residues. Looked up from germline, CDR1 is LNHDA and CDR2 is SQIVND (reference sequence). The CDR3 is CASSSRLLINSHEQYF. The CDR3 DNA sequence: TGTGCCAGTAGTTCCCGCTTGCTTATCAACTCCCACGAGCAGTACTTC.

This clone was seen more than once but under ten times. J is TRBJ1-5 and V is TRBV6-1, with a possible D match to TRBD1 (6 bases). The germline CDR1 and CDR2 sequences are MNHNS and SASEGT. The CDR3 contains 14 residues. Between the trimmed V and J ends, which lost 6 bases and 4 bases, there was a span of 13 bases. CDR3: CASRARGANQPQHF. DNA for the CDR3: TGTGCCAGCAGAGCCAGGGGAGCAAATCAGCCCCAGCATTTT.

The V gene is TRBV28, the J gene TRBJ2-5, with a weak D call TRBD2 (5 bases). The V gene's germline CDR1 is MDHEN and CDR2 SYDVKM. The CDR3 runs to 13 residues. V gave up 0 bases and J gave up 5 bases, with 7 bases separating them. The CDR3 region has the DNA TGTGCCAGCAGTTTATGGGGCGGGGAGACCCAGTACTTC. It encodes CASSLWGGETQYF.

J is TRBJ2-3 and V is TRBV5-5, with D possibly being TRBD2 (7 bases). This CDR3 has 15 residues. Trimming removed 4 bases at V and 2 bases at J, with 14 bases between. Germline V gives CDR1 SGHKS, CDR2 YYEKEE (reference sequence). CDR3 nucleotide sequence: TGTGCCAGCAGCCGGTTCGGGGGGCCCACAGATACGCAGTATTTT. It codes for CASSRFGGPTDTQYF.

The J gene is TRBJ2-7, the V gene TRBV7-3; 9 bases match TRBD1. V dropped 5 bases and J dropped 6; count of bases not matched to a gene: 14. The CDR3 contains 16 residues. In germline, CDR1 is SGHTA, CDR2 FQGTGA. The DNA of the CDR3 is TGTGCCAGCAGCAAGAACCACGGGACAGGGTTGGGCGAGCAGTACTTC. Its translation is CASSKNHGTGLGEQYF.

This clone was seen a handful of times. V is TRBV5-4 and J is TRBJ2-1, with 12 bases that match TRBD2. V dropped 5 bases and J dropped 7; count of bases not matched to a gene: 7. The CDR3 is made up of 15 amino acids. The V gene's germline CDR1 is SGHNT and CDR2 YYREEE (reference sequence). The CDR3: CASSRTSGNYNEQFF. Here the CDR3 DNA reads TGTGCCAGCAGTCGGACTAGCGGGAATTATAATGAGCAGTTCTTC.

Comments on this clone: Other nucleotide sequences from this sample produce the same CDR3. The genes are TRBV7-2 and TRBJ2-7; 9 nucleotides line up with TRBD1. V lost 5 bases and J lost 4; bases outside the gene matches: 3. Looked up from germline, CDR1 is SGHTA and CDR2 is FQGNSA. The CDR3 is 13 residues long. CDR3 in amino acids: CASSLGTGYEQYF. CDR3 nucleotide sequence: TGTGCCAGCAGCCTCGGGACAGGGTACGAGCAGTACTTC.

V usage is TRBV2 and J usage is TRBJ2-7, with D perhaps TRBD2 (5 bases). CDR1 and CDR2 from the germline V gene are SNHLY and FYNNEI. Trimming removed 7 bases at V and 0 bases at J, with 13 bases between. The CDR3 loop spans 14 amino acids. CDR3 bases: TGTGCCAGCACGCCGGGGTCAACCTCCTACGAGCAGTACTTC. The encoded protein is CASTPGSTSYEQYF. Complete variable domain (other parts from reference TRBV2 and TRBJ2-7): EPEVTQTPSHQVTQMGQEVILRCVPISNHLYFYWYRQILGQKVEFLVSFYNNEISEKSEIFDDQFSVERPDGSNFTLKIRSTKLEDSAMYFCASTPGSTSYEQYFGPGTRLTVT.

The rearrangement links TRBV29-1 to TRBJ1-2, with a possible D match to TRBD1 (5 bases). The V gene lost 6 bases and the J gene lost 4 bases, with 21 bases spanning the gap. This CDR3 region has 15 residues. Germline loops: CDR1 SQVTM, CDR2 ANQGSEA. The CDR3 region is CSVDLGADYLYGYTF. In DNA form, the CDR3 reads TGCAGCGTGGACCTAGGGGCGGATTATCTCTATGGCTACACCTTC. The complete variable domain, with remaining parts taken from reference TRBV29-1 and TRBJ1-2, reads SAVISQKPSRDICQRGTSLTIQCQVDSQVTMMFWYRQQPGQSLTLIATANQGSEATYESGFVIDKFPISRPNLTFSTLTVSNMSPEDSSIYLCSVDLGADYLYGYTFGSGTRLTVV.

This clone was seen a handful of times. The V and J genes are TRBV14 and TRBJ2-5; D is undetermined. CDR3 size: 13 residues. V lost 5 bases and J 5 bases, leaving 12 bases between the germline ends. Germline lookup yields CDR1 SGHDN and CDR2 FVKESK. The CDR3 loop is CASSVRSRETQYF. As DNA, the CDR3 is TGTGCCAGCAGCGTGCGGTCTCGGGAGACCCAGTACTTC. Full variable domain (outside the CDR3, taken from reference TRBV14 and TRBJ2-5): EAGVTQFPSHSVIEKGQTVTLRCDPISGHDNLYWYRRVMGKEIKFLLHFVKESKQDESGMPNNRFLAERTGGTYSTLKVQPAELEDSGVYFCASSVRSRETQYFGPGTRLLVL.

In its sample, this clone was seen a few times. The V call is TRBV4-3, the J call TRBJ2-7, with D perhaps matching TRBD2 (5 bases). From germline, CDR1 is LGHNA and CDR2 YSLEER. The CDR3 has 14 residues. V was clipped by 4 bases and J by 5 bases, with 15 bases between them. CDR3 bases: TGCGCCAGCAGCCCGATGGGGTTTAGCGACGAGCAGTACTTC. It codes for CASSPMGFSDEQYF.

Comments on this clone: This sample includes further DNA sequences coding for the same CDR3. The rearrangement links TRBV18 to TRBJ1-2; 9 nucleotides align to TRBD1. The germline CDR1 and CDR2 sequences are KGHSH and LQKENI. The CDR3 runs 14 residues. J was trimmed by 8 bases and V by 0 bases; bases with no gene match: 4. The CDR3 DNA follows: TGTGCCAGCTCACCACCGGGACAGGGTCGCGGCTACACCTTC. Translated: CASSPPGQGRGYTF.

This clone was seen just once. The gene calls are TRBV9 and TRBJ2-3, with D uncertain. The CDR3 is 13 amino acids. Deletions cut 1 base from V and 0 bases from J, with 3 bases between. The V gene's germline CDR1 is SGDLS and CDR2 YYNGEE. CDR3 loop: CASSVLSTDTQYF. In DNA, the CDR3 is TGTGCCAGCAGCGTACTTAGCACAGATACGCAGTATTTT.

V gene TRBV5-1 combines with J gene TRBJ2-5; 10 bases are a match to TRBD2. Germline V gene sequence: CDR1 SGHRS, CDR2 YFSETQ. V gave up 5 bases and J gave up 14 bases; unmatched junction bases: 18. The CDR3 is 15 residues long. CDR3 bases: TGCGCCAGCAGGCCGAACCTTAGCGGGGGGCTTACGTTTTACTTC. It is translated as CASRPNLSGGLTFYF.

This clone showed up just a few times. The chain has TRBV29-1 and TRBJ2-3; 9 bases align to TRBD2. Trimming cost V 4 bases and J 0 bases; bases outside gene matches: 8. The CDR3 has 16 residues. Germline assignment: CDR1 SQVTM and CDR2 ANQGSEA. The CDR3 here is CSVGGGGVISTDTQYF. The CDR3, as DNA: TGCAGCGTTGGCGGCGGGGGGGTAATCAGCACAGATACGCAGTATTTT.

The chain is built from TRBV7-2 and TRBJ2-1; weak D call: TRBD2 (6 bases). Trimming pared 3 bases from V and 4 bases from J, leaving 13 bases between. CDR3 length: 15 amino acids. Germline CDR1 is SGHTA and CDR2 is FQGNSA. The CDR3 spells CASSFGGVGYNEQFF. CDR3 DNA sequence: TGTGCCAGCAGCTTCGGGGGAGTGGGGTACAATGAGCAGTTCTTC.

The chain employs TRBV30 and TRBJ2-5; D not certain. The J call may be wrong; the DNA end is better matched by TRBJ2-7. Germline assignment: CDR1 GTSNPN and CDR2 SVGIG (reference sequence). The CDR3 runs 12 residues. The DNA of the CDR3 is TGTGCCTGGAGTGGATTGTCCTACGAGCAGTACTTC. The encoded protein is CAWSGLSYEQYF.

This clone turned up a few times. The chain links TRBV23-1 to TRBJ1-1; 9 positions agree with TRBD1. TRBV23-1 is identified as an open reading frame with a role that is uncertain. The CDR3 has 17 amino acids. Trimming took 2 bases from V and 3 from J; bases not matched to a gene: 10. Here the CDR3 reads CASSQRDRALSDTEAFF. The CDR3 bases are TGCGCCAGCAGTCAAAGGGACAGGGCTCTCTCAGACACTGAAGCTTTCTTT.

The genes are TRBV6-1 and TRBJ2-5, with 7 bases identical to TRBD2. The germline V gene has CDR1 MNHNS and CDR2 SASEGT. V was clipped by 8 bases and J by 5 bases; unmatched bases: 8. The CDR3 is made up of 13 amino acids. The CDR3 nucleotides read TGTGCCAGCGGCTATAGCGGGTCGGAGACCCAGTACTTC. This translates into CASGYSGSETQYF.

The rearrangement uses TRBV6-1 and TRBJ2-7; D gene uncertain. CDR3 length equals 11 residues. V gave up 10 bases and J gave up 2 bases, with 9 bases separating them. The germline gives CDR1 MNHNS, CDR2 SASEGT. As DNA, the CDR3 is TGTGCCATTCGACAAGCCTACGAGCAGTACTTC. Protein: CAIRQAYEQYF.